Following are 25 T cell receptor beta chains from one sample sequenced in a study of cytomegalovirus exposure and HLA in healthy donors. PCR amplification relied on 60 Vbeta primers (plus 13 Jbeta primers). The data were produced by immunoSEQ multiplex PCR, yet TCRdb's version contains in-frame clones alone and is incomplete. The table shows 150,000 to 200,000 clones, with 65% to 70% occurring only once. Sequencing was done on a sample of PBMCs. The receptors derive from a man younger than 45 in good health and CMV-seropositive.

This clone was seen a handful of times. This chain joins TRBV19 and TRBJ2-5, with 7 bases matching TRBD1. CDR1 is LNHDA, CDR2 SQIVND, per germline (reference sequence). Unmatched junction bases numbered 14, after V lost 8 bases and J lost 5 bases. The CDR3 sequence is 15 residues long. The CDR3 region is CASDQGQPSGETQYF. The DNA for the CDR3 is TGTGCCAGTGATCAGGGACAGCCCTCGGGGGAGACCCAGTACTTC.

The chain joins TRBV27 to TRBJ1-2; D remains ambiguous. The CDR3 runs to 15 residues. Germline V gives CDR1 MNHEY, CDR2 SMNVEV (reference sequence). The V and J ends lost 4 bases and 4 bases respectively, with 16 bases between them. The CDR3 region is CASSSLGGEGYGYTF. The CDR3, as DNA: TGTGCCAGCAGTTCCCTCGGAGGAGAGGGCTATGGCTACACCTTC.

V and J are TRBV7-2 and TRBJ2-7; tentative D call: TRBD2 (6 bases). The CDR3 spans 15 residues. Trimming stripped 0 bases from V and 7 bases from J, with 16 bases between. Germline CDR1 is SGHTA and CDR2 is FQGNSA. CDR3 coding DNA: TGTGCCAGCAGCTTAGCCGCGACCCCCCGGGGGGAGCAGTACTTC. This codes for CASSLAATPRGEQYF. The variable domain in full, with the rest retrieved from reference TRBV7-2 and TRBJ2-7, is GAGVSQSPSNKVTEKGKDVELRCDPISGHTALYWYRQSLGQGLEFLIYFQGNSAPDKSGLPSDRFSAERTGGSVSTLTIQRTQQEDSAVYLCASSLAATPRGEQYFGPGTRLTVT.

The J gene is TRBJ1-2, the V gene TRBV30; 8 bases are shared with TRBD1. Germline loops: CDR1 GTSNPN, CDR2 SVGIG (reference sequence). CDR3 size: 12 residues. Trimming at V came to 4 bases and at J to 12 bases, leaving 10 bases not matched to a gene. The CDR3 loop is CAWKGQGAANTF. The CDR3 DNA follows: TGTGCCTGGAAAGGACAGGGTGCCGCGAACACCTTC.

The chain uses TRBV5-8 and TRBJ2-3; the D gene is possibly TRBD2 (5 bases). This CDR3 has 15 residues. Trimming shortened V by 0 bases and J by 1 base, and 9 bases separated the two germline ends. Germline V gene sequence: CDR1 SGHTS, CDR2 YDEGEE. The CDR3 coding sequence is TGTGCCAGCAGCTTGGCCCTCGGGGGCACAGATACGCAGTATTTT. It is translated as CASSLALGGTDTQYF. Looking up the rest from reference TRBV5-8 and TRBJ2-3 gives the full variable domain: EAGVTQSPTHLIKTRGQQATLRCSPISGHTSVYWYQQALGLGLQFLLWYDEGEERNRGNFPPRFSGRQFPNYSSELNVNALELEDSALYLCASSLALGGTDTQYFGPGTRLTVL.

On this clone itself: The junction differs from germline at one of its ends, possibly a read error. The chain couples TRBV7-7 to TRBJ2-2; 8 nucleotides line up with TRBD2. The length of the CDR3 is 17 residues. The germline V gene has CDR1 SSHAT and CDR2 FNYEAQ (reference sequence). CDR3 sequence (DNA): TGTGCTAGCAGCTTGGGTAGCGGGACTGGGAACACCGGGGAGCTGTTTTTT. Protein sequence: CASSLGSGTGNTGELFF.

V usage is TRBV30 and J usage is TRBJ1-1; TRBD1 is a possible D gene (5 bases). There are 19 residues in the CDR3. Per the germline V gene, CDR1 is GTSNPN and CDR2 is SVGIG (reference sequence). Trimming shortened V by 2 bases and J by 4 bases, and 29 bases separated the two germline ends. The DNA for the CDR3 is TGTGCCTGGAGTCCAAAGACAGCTAGCCATAGCGGCGGTAGCACTGAAGCTTTCTTT. Residues: CAWSPKTASHSGGSTEAFF.

This sequence joins TRBV5-1 and TRBJ2-3; 9 positions match TRBD1. There are 14 residues in the CDR3. In germline, CDR1 is SGHRS, CDR2 YFSETQ. The junction had 3 bases not matched to a gene; V was cut back by 5 bases and J by 2 bases. The CDR3: CASRRTGDTDTQYF. The CDR3 DNA reads TGCGCCAGCAGGAGGACAGGGGACACAGATACGCAGTATTTT.

This clone has a handful of counts. The genes are TRBV11-3 and TRBJ2-1; TRBD2 matches 7 bases. Germline-derived CDR1 and CDR2 are SGHNT and YENEEA. The V gene end was trimmed by 2 bases and the J gene end by 8 bases; junction bases not matched to a gene: 9. The CDR3 covers 15 residues. The CDR3 sequence: CASSLSGGRWDEQFF. CDR3 in DNA: TGTGCCAGCAGCTTATCTGGCGGGAGATGGGATGAGCAGTTCTTC.

The CDR3 region has the DNA TGTGCCAGCGGGCGCCTTCTAGCGGGAGAAAGTCTAGATACGCAGTATTTT. Translated, it gives CASGRLLAGESLDTQYF. The chain recombines TRBV2 with TRBJ2-3; 10 bases map to TRBD2. The V and J ends lost 8 bases and 5 bases, in that order; junction bases with no gene match: 16. CDR1 is SNHLY and CDR2 is FYNNEI in the germline V gene. This CDR3 comprises 17 residues.

In regard to this clone: One end of the junction does not line up with germline, which may come from a read error. The J gene is TRBJ2-2, the V gene TRBV19, with a tentative D call TRBD1 (7 bases). Germline CDR1 is LNHDA and CDR2 is SQIVND (reference sequence). This CDR3 has 15 residues. The CDR3 DNA follows: TGTGCCAGTAGTATAGGGGACAGATACACCGGGGGGCTGTTTTTT. It codes for CASSIGDRYTGGLFF.

The chain couples TRBV5-4 to TRBJ2-5; 8 nucleotides align to TRBD2. The CDR3 loop spans 14 amino acids. Trimming cost V 4 bases and J 1 base; bases outside gene matches: 3. CDR1 SGHNT and CDR2 YYREEE come from the germline V gene (reference sequence). The CDR3 loop reads CASSTGLAQETQYF. CDR3 bases: TGTGCCAGCAGCACCGGACTAGCCCAAGAGACCCAGTACTTC.

This chain uses TRBV7-9 with TRBJ2-1, with D perhaps matching TRBD1 (6 bases). Germline V CDR1 and CDR2: SEHNR, FQNEAQ (reference sequence). The CDR3 runs to 13 residues. Trimming cost V 3 bases and J 4 bases, with 7 bases left between them. The CDR3 sequence is CASSLGAYNEQFF. DNA for the CDR3: TGTGCCAGCAGCTTGGGGGCGTACAATGAGCAGTTCTTC.

The chain uses TRBV19 and TRBJ2-3, with D uncertain. This CDR3 is 14 amino acids long. Germline V gene lookup returns CDR1 LNHDA and CDR2 SQIVND (reference sequence). Trimming left V 4 bases short and J 1 base short, with 9 bases between. The CDR3 nucleotides read TGTGCCAGTAGTACTACCCTCGGCACAGATACGCAGTATTTT. This gives the protein CASSTTLGTDTQYF.

In the case of this clone: Other DNA sequences in the sample encode the same CDR3. The V and J genes are TRBV4-1 and TRBJ1-1; possible D gene TRBD1, 5 bases. V was cut by 0 bases and J by 5 bases, with 16 bases left in between. Germline V gives CDR1 MGHRA, CDR2 YSYEKL. The CDR3 has 16 amino acids. In nucleotides, the CDR3 is TGCGCCAGCAGCCAAGATCCCCCGGGGGAGGATACTGAAGCTTTCTTT. Translated: CASSQDPPGEDTEAFF.

With regard to this clone: A read error may produce the germline difference seen at one junction end. The chain joins TRBV5-1 to TRBJ2-7; TRBD2 might be the D (6 bases). Germline V gene lookup returns CDR1 SGHRS and CDR2 YFSETQ. The CDR3 has 14 amino acids. The CDR3 is CASSTEGLTYGQYF. In DNA, the CDR3 is TGCGCCAGCAGCACGGAGGGTCTAACCTACGGGCAGTACTTC.

The chain combines TRBV30 with TRBJ2-2, with a weak D call TRBD1 (6 bases). From germline, CDR1 is GTSNPN and CDR2 SVGIG (reference sequence). Trimming removed 5 bases from V and 4 bases from J, with 17 bases in between. The CDR3 is 15 amino acids. The CDR3 DNA sequence: TGTGCCTGGTACAGGGTGGGGTTTCGCACCGGGGAGCTGTTTTTT. The encoded protein is CAWYRVGFRTGELFF. The full variable domain, its missing parts supplied by reference TRBV30 and TRBJ2-2, is SQTIHQWPATLVQPVGSPLSLECTVEGTSNPNLYWYRQAAGRGLQLLFYSVGIGQISSEVPQNLSASRPQDRQFILSSKKLLLSDSGFYLCAWYRVGFRTGELFFGEGSRLTVL.

The V call is TRBV30, the J call TRBJ1-1; no clear D. Trimming cost V 0 bases and J 11 bases, with 16 bases left between them. Germline assignment: CDR1 GTSNPN and CDR2 SVGIG (reference sequence). The CDR3 runs to 13 residues. The CDR3 DNA follows: TGTGCCTGGAGTGTGGACGGGGAATTGAGCGCTTTCTTT. Its protein is CAWSVDGELSAFF.

The chain couples TRBV28 to TRBJ2-7; TRBD2 might be the D (5 bases). V shed 5 bases and J shed 2 bases, with 10 bases lying between them. CDR1 is MDHEN, CDR2 SYDVKM, per germline. This CDR3 is built from 13 residues. CDR3 nucleotide sequence: TGTGCCAGCAGTCCTGGACTGCCCTACGAGCAGTACTTC. Its translation is CASSPGLPYEQYF.

The V gene is TRBV19, the J gene TRBJ2-7; tentative D call: TRBD1 (6 bases). Germline assignment: CDR1 LNHDA and CDR2 SQIVND (reference sequence). There are 14 residues in the CDR3. The V and J ends lost 4 bases and 6 bases respectively, with 16 bases between them. The DNA of the CDR3 is TGTGCCAGTAGTACCCGACAGGCCCCCGGCGAGCAGTACTTC. It specifies CASSTRQAPGEQYF.

The chain employs TRBV7-9 and TRBJ1-3, with D hard to call. This CDR3 is 17 amino acids long. Germline V gene lookup returns CDR1 SEHNR and CDR2 FQNEAQ (reference sequence). Trimming pared 4 bases from V and 0 bases from J, leaving 16 bases between. CDR3 nucleotide sequence: TGTGCCAGCAGCTCTTCTACGCGGGAGAACTCTGGAAACACCATATATTTT. It codes for CASSSSTRENSGNTIYF.

The V and J genes are TRBV10-3 and TRBJ2-5, with 9 bases identical to TRBD2. TRBJ2-7 matches the DNA end more closely, so the J call is doubtful. This CDR3 contains 15 residues. Per germline, CDR1 ENHRY and CDR2 SYGVKD. CDR3: CAISSSSGVSYEQYF. The CDR3 nucleotides are TGTGCCATCAGCTCTTCTAGCGGGGTCTCCTACGAGCAGTACTTC.

CDR3 bases: TGTGCCAGCAGTTTCGTCCAGGGGTATGGCTACACCTTC. This encodes CASSFVQGYGYTF. This sequence joins TRBV28 and TRBJ1-2; D perhaps matches TRBD1 (6 bases). The CDR3 is made up of 13 amino acids. Deletions cut 3 bases from V and 5 bases from J, with 10 bases between. Germline loops: CDR1 MDHEN, CDR2 SYDVKM.

The V gene is TRBV9, the J gene TRBJ1-1; TRBD1 might be the D (5 bases). CDR3 length equals 14 residues. CDR1 and CDR2 from the germline V gene are SGDLS and YYNGEE. Trimming cost V 3 bases and J 5 bases, with 14 bases left between them. The DNA for the CDR3 is TGTGCCAGCAGCGCCGGGGGAAAAATAACTGAAGCTTTCTTT. It encodes CASSAGGKITEAFF. Based on the CDR3 plus reference TRBV9 and TRBJ1-1, the full variable domain is DSGVTQTPKHLITATGQRVTLRCSPRSGDLSVYWYQQSLDQGLQFLIQYYNGEERAKGNILERFSAQQFPDLHSELNLSSLELGDSALYFCASSAGGKITEAFFGQGTRLTVV.

V is TRBV7-3 and J is TRBJ2-1; 11 positions match TRBD2. The J segment lost 8 bases and the V segment lost 1 base, leaving 4 bases of the junction unmatched. CDR1 SGHTA and CDR2 FQGTGA come from the germline V gene. This CDR3 comprises 15 residues. The CDR3 loop is CASSLRLAGGDEQFF. The CDR3, as DNA: TGTGCCAGCAGCTTAAGGCTAGCGGGAGGTGATGAGCAGTTCTTC.